This T cell receptor (beta chain) was sequenced in a study of beta chain features in type 1 diabetes. About the research overall: Examination of sorted cells across all samples involved 98,000,000 or so cells. Study-wide results and caveats: All four CD4+ subsets from Type 1 diabetes patients carried moderately but significantly shorter TCRB CDR3s.

Germline loops: CDR1 LNHDA, CDR2 SQIVND (reference sequence). The CDR3 has 15 residues. V gave up 7 bases and J gave up 2 bases; unmatched junction bases: 5. The sequenced template was cDNA made from the entire isolated RNA. The repertoire was sequenced with immunoSEQ multiplex PCR; TCRdb's copy has only in-frame clones and lacks some. The sample lists about 360,000 clones; about 12% were seen once. Concerning this clone itself: As yet, its antigen is unknown.

Sequenced sample: naive CD4+ T cells from blood. This chain connects TRBV19 to TRBJ2-6, with 7 bases identical to TRBD2. The clonotype comes from a woman in her late teens or twenties with type 1 diabetes. The CDR3 DNA sequence: TGTGCCAGTACTAATGGGGGGGCTGGGGCCAACGTCCTGACTTTC. This encodes CASTNGGAGANVLTF. The variable domain in full, with the rest retrieved from reference TRBV19 and TRBJ2-6, is DGGITQSPKYLFRKEGQNVTLSCEQNLNHDAMYWYRQDPGQGLRLIYYSQIVNDFQKGDIAEGYSVSREKKESFPLTVTSAQKNPTAFYLCASTNGGAGANVLTFGAGSRLTVL.